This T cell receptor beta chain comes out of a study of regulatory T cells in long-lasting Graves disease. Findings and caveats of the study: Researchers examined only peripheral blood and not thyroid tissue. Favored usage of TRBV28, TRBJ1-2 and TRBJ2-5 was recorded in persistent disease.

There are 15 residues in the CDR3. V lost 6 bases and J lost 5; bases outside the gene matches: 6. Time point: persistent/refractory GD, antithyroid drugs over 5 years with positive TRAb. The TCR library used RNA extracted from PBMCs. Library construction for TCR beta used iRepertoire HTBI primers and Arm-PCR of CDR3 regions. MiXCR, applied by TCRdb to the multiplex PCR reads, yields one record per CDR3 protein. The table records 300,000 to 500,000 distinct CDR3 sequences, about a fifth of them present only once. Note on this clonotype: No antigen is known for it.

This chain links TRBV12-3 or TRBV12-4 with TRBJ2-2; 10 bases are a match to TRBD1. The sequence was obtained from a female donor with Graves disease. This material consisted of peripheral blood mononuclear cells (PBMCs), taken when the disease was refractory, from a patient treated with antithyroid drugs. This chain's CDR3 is CASRGDRGNTGELFF. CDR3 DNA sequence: TGTGCCAGCAGGGGGGACAGGGGTAATACCGGGGAGCTGTTTTTT.